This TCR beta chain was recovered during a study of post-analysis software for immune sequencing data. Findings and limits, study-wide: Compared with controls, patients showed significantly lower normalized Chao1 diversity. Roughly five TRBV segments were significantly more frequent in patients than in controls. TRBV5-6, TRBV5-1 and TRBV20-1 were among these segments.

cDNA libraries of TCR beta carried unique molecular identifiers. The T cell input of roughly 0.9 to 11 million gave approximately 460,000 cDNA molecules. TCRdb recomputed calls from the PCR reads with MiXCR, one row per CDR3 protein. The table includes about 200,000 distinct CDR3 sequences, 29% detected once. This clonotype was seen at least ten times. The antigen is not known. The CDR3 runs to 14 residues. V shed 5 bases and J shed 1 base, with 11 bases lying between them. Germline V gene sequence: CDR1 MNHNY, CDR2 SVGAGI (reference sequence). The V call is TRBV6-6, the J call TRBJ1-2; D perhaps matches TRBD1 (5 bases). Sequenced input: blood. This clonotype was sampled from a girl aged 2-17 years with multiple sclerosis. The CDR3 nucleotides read TGTGCCAGCAGTACGGGACTCCGTAACTATGGCTACACCTTC. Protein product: CASSTGLRNYGYTF.